This T cell receptor beta chain was observed in a study of shared clonotypes between healthy human individuals. On this clone: The identical CDR3 is also encoded by other nucleotide sequences in the sample.

This CDR3 has 11 amino acids. The V end lost 5 bases, the J end lost 2 bases, and 4 bases lay between the germline ends. The germline V gene encodes CDR1 SGHTA and CDR2 FQGNSA. Only in-frame clones appear in the TCRdb table, and some are missing; sequencing was by immunoSEQ multiplex PCR. In the table there are approximately 940,000 clones, over 60% of which are singletons. The TCR sequence derives from a man between 18 and 35 years old in good health. The rearrangement joins TRBV7-2 to TRBJ2-7, with D uncertain. Material for sequencing was memory CD4+ T cells sorted from blood. Indicated subset: CD45RA-negative fraction. The CDR3 protein is CASSGAYEQYF. The CDR3 DNA reads as TGTGCCAGCAGCGGAGCCTACGAGCAGTACTTC.